The 7 T cell receptor beta chains given below trace back to one sample, sequenced in a study of spatial heterogeneity in lung cancer. Time point denoted: sample taken at primary tumor resection. TCRdb re-called the 5' RACE reads through MiXCR, storing one row per CDR3 protein. Of approximately 40,000 distinct CDR3 sequences in the sample, nearly 7% are singletons; the top ten hold around 45%. The source was PBMCs, collected at surgery. These receptors were obtained from a female donor with early-stage non-small cell lung cancer.

The chain links TRBV29-1 to TRBJ1-4, with D hard to call. V lost 4 bases and J lost 7, with 13 bases in between. The germline V gene has CDR1 SQVTM and CDR2 ANQGSEA. The CDR3 contains 13 residues. The CDR3 DNA sequence: TGCAGCGTTGGCGTCCAGTGGTCTGAAAAACTGTTTTTT. Its protein product is CSVGVQWSEKLFF.

This clonotype was counted ten times or more. The CDR3 DNA reads TGCAGTGCTCCGCGACAGTTTCGGGAGAAACTGTTTTTT. It codes for CSAPRQFREKLFF. The rearrangement joins TRBV20-1 to TRBJ1-4, with D possibly being TRBD1 (5 bases). The V gene lost 5 bases and the J gene lost 11 bases, with 18 bases spanning the gap. The CDR3 sequence is 13 residues long. Looked up from germline, CDR1 is DFQATT and CDR2 is SNEGSKA (reference sequence).

This clonotype was seen only a few times. The V gene is TRBV7-6, the J gene TRBJ1-5, with 8 bases aligning to TRBD1. The CDR3 is made up of 15 amino acids. After removal of 1 base from V and 1 base from J, the junction contained 0 bases not matched to a gene. Germline lookup yields CDR1 SGHVS and CDR2 FNYEAQ. The CDR3 DNA is TGTGCCAGCAGCTTAGGACAGGGGAGCAATCAGCCCCAGCATTTT. Translation: CASSLGQGSNQPQHF. Together with reference TRBV7-6 and TRBJ1-5, the CDR3 gives the full variable domain: GAGVSQSPRYKVTKRGQDVALRCDPISGHVSLYWYRQALGQGPEFLTYFNYEAQQDKSGLPNDRFSAERPEGSISTLTIQRTEQRDSAMYRCASSLGQGSNQPQHFGDGTRLSIL.

V gene TRBV5-1 combines with J gene TRBJ2-3; perhaps D is TRBD1 or TRBD2 (5 bases each). V was shortened by 5 bases and J by 1 base, with 8 bases between the two germline ends. Germline V gene lookup returns CDR1 SGHRS and CDR2 YFSETQ. The CDR3 is 13 residues long. The chain's CDR3 is CASSMGGTDTQYF. The CDR3 nucleotides are TGCGCCAGCAGTATGGGGGGCACAGATACGCAGTATTTT.

This clonotype was seen at least ten times. V gene TRBV2 combines with J gene TRBJ2-5, with D uncertain. Germline CDR1 SNHLY, CDR2 FYNNEI. Trimming pared 2 bases from V and 5 bases from J, leaving 3 bases between. The length of the CDR3 is 11 residues. This CDR3 is CASSERETQYF. The CDR3 DNA sequence: TGTGCCAGCAGTGAAAGGGAGACCCAGTACTTC.

This clonotype was seen many times. The V call is TRBV7-2, the J call TRBJ2-1, with TRBD1 matching over 9 bases. The CDR3 length is 14 residues. CDR1 SGHTA and CDR2 FQGNSA come from the germline V gene. The V segment lost 1 base and the J segment 8 bases; nucleotides outside the gene matches: 3. The CDR3 is CASSLDRGLDEQFF. CDR3 bases: TGTGCCAGCAGCTTAGACAGGGGGCTGGATGAGCAGTTCTTC.

This clonotype was observed many times. An end of the junction differs from the germline gene, which may be a read error. This chain links TRBV7-3 with TRBJ2-7, with D possibly being TRBD1 (6 bases). CDR1 is SGHTA, CDR2 FQGTGA, per germline. This CDR3 contains 13 residues. The CDR3 protein is CASSSFLGQSRDF. In DNA, the CDR3 is TGTGCCAGCAGCTCCTTTCTCGGACAGAGTAGGGACTTC.